Given below is one TCR beta chain in context. The antigen is not known. The entry originates in a study of T cell responses to AZD1222 COVID-19 vaccine. Overall study findings and caveats: The breadth and depth of Spike-specific TCRs increased once two AZD1222 doses had been given.

Clones were sequenced by immunoSEQ multiplex PCR, and TCRdb holds only the in-frame ones, with some missing. The sample carries about 39,000 clones, 90% recorded once. Germline values: CDR1 SGDLS, CDR2 YYNGEE. V lost 3 bases and J lost 0, with 7 bases in between. The CDR3 consists of 14 residues. The chain carries TRBV9 and TRBJ1-3, with D unclear. This receptor was taken from an adult who received the AZD1222 COVID-19 vaccine. The input for sequencing was peripheral blood, taken 28 days after the second AZD1222 dose. The CDR3, as DNA: TGTGCCAGCAGCGGATGGGGCTCTGGAAACACCATATATTTT. Residues: CASSGWGSGNTIYF.